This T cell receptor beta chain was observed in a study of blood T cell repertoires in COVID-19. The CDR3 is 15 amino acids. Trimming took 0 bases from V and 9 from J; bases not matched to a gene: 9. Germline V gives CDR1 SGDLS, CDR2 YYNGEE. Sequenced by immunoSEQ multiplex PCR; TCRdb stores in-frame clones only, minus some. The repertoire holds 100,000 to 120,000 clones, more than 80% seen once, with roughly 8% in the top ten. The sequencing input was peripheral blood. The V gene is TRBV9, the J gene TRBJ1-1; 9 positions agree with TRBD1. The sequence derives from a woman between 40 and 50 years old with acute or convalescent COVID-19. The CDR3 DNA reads TGTGCCAGCAGCGTAGCTAGGACAGGGGTCGGTCAAGCTTTCTTT. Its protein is CASSVARTGVGQAFF.